This T cell receptor (beta chain) came from a study of OX40 agonist ivuxolimab in advanced cancers. As for the study in general: Three patients, one with hepatocellular carcinoma and two with cutaneous melanoma, responded partially.

Sequenced by immunoSEQ multiplex PCR; TCRdb stores in-frame clones only, minus some. The table has 55,000 to 80,000 clones, 84% seen once; the top ten hold approximately 9.8%. Autoimmune disease history or systemic immunosuppression meant exclusion. With 3 bases removed from V and 3 bases from J, the gap between germline ends came to 13 bases. CDR1 is SGHRS and CDR2 is YFSETQ in the germline V gene. The CDR3 is made up of 15 amino acids. J is TRBJ2-1 and V is TRBV5-1, with D maybe TRBD2 (6 bases). This TCR was sampled from an adult with an advanced solid tumor such as melanoma, head and neck, liver or kidney cancer. Source: CD4+ or CD8+ T cells sorted from blood, taken in a trial of the OX40 agonist ivuxolimab. CDR3: CASSSSSGNYNEQFF. The CDR3 bases are TGCGCCAGCAGCTCCAGTAGCGGAAACTACAATGAGCAGTTCTTC.